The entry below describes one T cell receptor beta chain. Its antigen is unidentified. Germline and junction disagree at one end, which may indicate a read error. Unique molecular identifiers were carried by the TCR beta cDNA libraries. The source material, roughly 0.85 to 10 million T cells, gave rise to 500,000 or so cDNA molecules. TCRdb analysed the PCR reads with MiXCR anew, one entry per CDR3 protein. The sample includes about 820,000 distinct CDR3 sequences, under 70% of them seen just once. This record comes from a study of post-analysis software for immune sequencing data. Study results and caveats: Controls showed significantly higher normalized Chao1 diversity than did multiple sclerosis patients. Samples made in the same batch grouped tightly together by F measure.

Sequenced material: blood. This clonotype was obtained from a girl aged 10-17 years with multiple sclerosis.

The CDR3 here is CASGQDRPRSGGSYEQFF. The CDR3 region has the DNA TGTGCCAGCGGCCAAGATCGGCCCAGGAGCGGGGGGTCTTATGAGCAGTTCTTC. The rearrangement joins TRBV3-1 to TRBJ2-1, with 9 positions matching TRBD2. Per germline, CDR1 LGHDT and CDR2 YNNKEL (reference sequence). This CDR3 spans 18 amino acids.